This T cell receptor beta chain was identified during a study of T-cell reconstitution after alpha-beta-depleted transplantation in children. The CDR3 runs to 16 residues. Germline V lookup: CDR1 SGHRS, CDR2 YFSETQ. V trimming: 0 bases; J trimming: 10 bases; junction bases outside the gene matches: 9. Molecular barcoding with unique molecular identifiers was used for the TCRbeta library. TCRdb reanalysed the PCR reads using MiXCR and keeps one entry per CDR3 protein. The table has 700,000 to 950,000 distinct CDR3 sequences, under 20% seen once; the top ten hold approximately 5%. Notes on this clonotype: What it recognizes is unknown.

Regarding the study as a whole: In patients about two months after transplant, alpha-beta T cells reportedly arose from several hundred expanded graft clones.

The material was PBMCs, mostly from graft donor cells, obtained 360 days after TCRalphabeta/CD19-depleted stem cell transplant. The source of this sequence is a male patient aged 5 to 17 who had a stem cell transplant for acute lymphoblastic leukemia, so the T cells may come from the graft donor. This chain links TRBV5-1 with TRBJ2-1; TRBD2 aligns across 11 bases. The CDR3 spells CASSLGLAGLESEQFF. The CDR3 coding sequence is TGCGCCAGCAGCTTGGGACTAGCGGGGTTGGAAAGCGAGCAGTTCTTC.